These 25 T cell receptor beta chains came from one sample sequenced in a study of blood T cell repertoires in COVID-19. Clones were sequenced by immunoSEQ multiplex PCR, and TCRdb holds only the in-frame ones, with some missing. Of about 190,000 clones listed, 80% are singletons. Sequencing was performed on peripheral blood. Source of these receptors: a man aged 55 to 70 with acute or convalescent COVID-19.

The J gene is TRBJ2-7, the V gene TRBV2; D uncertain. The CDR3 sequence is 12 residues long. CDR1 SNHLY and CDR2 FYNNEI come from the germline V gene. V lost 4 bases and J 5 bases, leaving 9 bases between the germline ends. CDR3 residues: CASSAIANEQYF. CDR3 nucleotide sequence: TGTGCCAGCAGTGCTATCGCGAACGAGCAGTACTTC.

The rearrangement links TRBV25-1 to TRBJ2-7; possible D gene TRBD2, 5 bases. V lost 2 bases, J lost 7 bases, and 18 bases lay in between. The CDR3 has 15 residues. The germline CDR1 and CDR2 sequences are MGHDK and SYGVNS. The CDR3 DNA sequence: TGTGCCAGCAGTGAAGTCGGCGCCACGGGATGGGAGCAGTACTTC. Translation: CASSEVGATGWEQYF.

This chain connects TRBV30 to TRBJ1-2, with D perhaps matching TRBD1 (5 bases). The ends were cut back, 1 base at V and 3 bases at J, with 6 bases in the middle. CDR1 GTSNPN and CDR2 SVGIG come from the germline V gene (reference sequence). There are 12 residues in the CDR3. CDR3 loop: CAWSGQHYGYTF. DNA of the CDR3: TGTGCCTGGAGTGGACAGCACTATGGCTACACCTTC.

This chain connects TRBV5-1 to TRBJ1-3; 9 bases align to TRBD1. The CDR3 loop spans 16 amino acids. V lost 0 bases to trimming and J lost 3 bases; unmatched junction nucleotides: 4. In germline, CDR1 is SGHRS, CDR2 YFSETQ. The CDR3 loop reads CASSLDRGLGGNTIYF. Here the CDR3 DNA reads TGCGCCAGCAGCTTGGACAGGGGGCTAGGTGGAAACACCATATATTTT.

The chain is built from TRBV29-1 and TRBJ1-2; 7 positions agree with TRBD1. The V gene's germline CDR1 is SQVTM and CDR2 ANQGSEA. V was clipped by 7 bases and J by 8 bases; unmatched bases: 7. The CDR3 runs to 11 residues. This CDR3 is CSAPGQRGYTF. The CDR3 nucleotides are TGCAGCGCCCCGGGACAGAGAGGCTACACCTTC.

Written as DNA, the CDR3 is TGTGCCAGCAGTTCCCGACAGGGGGGAGATGAGCAGTTCTTC. Residues: CASSSRQGGDEQFF. J is TRBJ2-1 and V is TRBV27, with 9 nucleotides matching TRBD1. The CDR3 length is 14 residues. With V trimmed by 4 bases and J by 8 bases, 6 bases remained unmatched. Germline CDR1 MNHEY, CDR2 SMNVEV (reference sequence).

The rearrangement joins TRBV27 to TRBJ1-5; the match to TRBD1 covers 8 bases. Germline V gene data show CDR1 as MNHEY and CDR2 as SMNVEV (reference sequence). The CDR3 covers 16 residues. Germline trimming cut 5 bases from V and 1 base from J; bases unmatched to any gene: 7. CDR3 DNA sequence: TGTGCCAGCAGTCCCATCGGGACAGGAAGCAATCAGCCCCAGCATTTT. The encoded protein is CASSPIGTGSNQPQHF.

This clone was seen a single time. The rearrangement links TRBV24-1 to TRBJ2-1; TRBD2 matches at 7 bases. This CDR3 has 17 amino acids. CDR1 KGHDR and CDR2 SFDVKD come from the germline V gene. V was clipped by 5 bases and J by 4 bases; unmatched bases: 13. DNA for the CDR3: TGTGCCACCAGTGCCCCGGCGGGGGAGGGTAGGTACAATGAGCAGTTCTTC. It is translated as CATSAPAGEGRYNEQFF.

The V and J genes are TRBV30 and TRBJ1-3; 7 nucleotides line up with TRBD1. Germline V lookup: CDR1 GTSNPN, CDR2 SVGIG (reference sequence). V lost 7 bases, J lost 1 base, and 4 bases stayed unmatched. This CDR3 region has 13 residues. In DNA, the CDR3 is TGTGCCTACAGGGGTTTTTCTGGAAACACCATATATTTT. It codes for CAYRGFSGNTIYF.

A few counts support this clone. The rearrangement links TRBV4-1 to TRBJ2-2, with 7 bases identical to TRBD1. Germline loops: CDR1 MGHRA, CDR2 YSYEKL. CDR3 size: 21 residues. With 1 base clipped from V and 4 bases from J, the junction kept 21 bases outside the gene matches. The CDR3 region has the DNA TGCGCCAGCAGCCAAGGTTCTTTTAGGACAGGCTACTCTCGGGGCACCGGGGAGCTGTTTTTT. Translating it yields CASSQGSFRTGYSRGTGELFF.

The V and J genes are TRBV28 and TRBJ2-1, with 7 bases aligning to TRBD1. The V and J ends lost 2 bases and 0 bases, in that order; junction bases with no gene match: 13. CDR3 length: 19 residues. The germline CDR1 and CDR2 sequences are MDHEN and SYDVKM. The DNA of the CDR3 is TGTGCCAGCAGTTTAACGGCCTCCAGGGGGTCTCTCTCCTACAATGAGCAGTTCTTC. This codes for CASSLTASRGSLSYNEQFF.

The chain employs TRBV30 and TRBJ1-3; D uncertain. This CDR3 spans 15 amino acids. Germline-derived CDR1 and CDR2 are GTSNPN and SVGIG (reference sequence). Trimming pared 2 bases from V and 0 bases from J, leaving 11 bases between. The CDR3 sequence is CAWSSGTASGNTIYF. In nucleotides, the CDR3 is TGTGCCTGGAGTTCTGGTACAGCCTCTGGAAACACCATATATTTT.

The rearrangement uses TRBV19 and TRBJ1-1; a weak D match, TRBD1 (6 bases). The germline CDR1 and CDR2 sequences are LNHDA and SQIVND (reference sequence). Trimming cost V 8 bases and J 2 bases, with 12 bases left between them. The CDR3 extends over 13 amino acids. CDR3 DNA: TGTGCCAGTGGCAGGGGCTATAACACTGAAGCTTTCTTT. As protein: CASGRGYNTEAFF.

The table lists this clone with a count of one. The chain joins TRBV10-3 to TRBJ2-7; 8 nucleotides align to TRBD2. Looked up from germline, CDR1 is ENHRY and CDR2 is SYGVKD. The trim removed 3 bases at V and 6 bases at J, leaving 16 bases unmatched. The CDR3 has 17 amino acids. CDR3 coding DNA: TGTGCCATCAGTGACCAGTCTATCGGCGGGGGGCATGGCGAGCAGTACTTC. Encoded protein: CAISDQSIGGGHGEQYF.

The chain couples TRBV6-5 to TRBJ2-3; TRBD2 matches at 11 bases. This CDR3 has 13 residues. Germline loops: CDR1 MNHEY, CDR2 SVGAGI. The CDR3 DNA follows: TGTGTCACCCGACTAGCGGGACCAGATACGCAGTATTTT. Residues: CVTRLAGPDTQYF.

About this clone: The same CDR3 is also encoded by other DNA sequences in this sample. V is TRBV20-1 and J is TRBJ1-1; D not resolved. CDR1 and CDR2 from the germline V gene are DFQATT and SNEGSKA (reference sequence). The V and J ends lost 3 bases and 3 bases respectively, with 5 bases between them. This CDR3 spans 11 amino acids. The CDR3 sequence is CSASGDTEAFF. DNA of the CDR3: TGCAGTGCTAGCGGAGACACTGAAGCTTTCTTT.

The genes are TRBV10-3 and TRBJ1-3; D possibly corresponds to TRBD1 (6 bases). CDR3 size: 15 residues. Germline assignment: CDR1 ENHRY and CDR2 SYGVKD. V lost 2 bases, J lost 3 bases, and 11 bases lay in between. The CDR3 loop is CAISEQTGVGNTIYF. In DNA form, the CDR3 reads TGTGCCATCAGTGAGCAGACAGGCGTTGGAAACACCATATATTTT.

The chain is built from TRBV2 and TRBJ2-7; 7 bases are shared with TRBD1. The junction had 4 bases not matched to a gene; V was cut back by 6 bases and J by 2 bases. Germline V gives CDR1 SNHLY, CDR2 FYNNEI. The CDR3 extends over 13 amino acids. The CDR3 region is CASRRGQAYEQYF. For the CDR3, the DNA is TGTGCCAGCAGACGAGGACAGGCCTACGAGCAGTACTTC.

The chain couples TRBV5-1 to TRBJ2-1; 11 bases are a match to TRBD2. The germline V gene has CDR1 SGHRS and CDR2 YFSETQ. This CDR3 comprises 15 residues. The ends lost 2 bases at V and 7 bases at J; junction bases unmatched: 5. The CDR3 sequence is CASSLLAGDVNEQFF. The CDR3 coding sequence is TGCGCCAGCAGCTTACTAGCGGGAGATGTTAATGAGCAGTTCTTC.

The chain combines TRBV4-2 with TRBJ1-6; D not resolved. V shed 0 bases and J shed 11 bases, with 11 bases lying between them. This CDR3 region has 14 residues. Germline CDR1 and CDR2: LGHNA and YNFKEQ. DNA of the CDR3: TGTGCCAGCAGCCAAGAAAAGACTTTGGCACCCCTCCACTTT. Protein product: CASSQEKTLAPLHF.

The CDR3 spells CASSQALPTGTASYEQYF. The DNA of the CDR3 is TGTGCCAGCAGCCAAGCGTTACCCACCGGGACAGCCAGCTACGAGCAGTACTTC. The J gene is TRBJ2-7, the V gene TRBV3-1 (or the pseudogene TRBV3-2); 7 nucleotides align to TRBD1. V was pared by 1 base and J by 3 bases, with 15 bases of the junction left unmatched. The CDR3 totals 18 residues. CDR1 is LGHDT, CDR2 YNNKEL, per germline (reference sequence).

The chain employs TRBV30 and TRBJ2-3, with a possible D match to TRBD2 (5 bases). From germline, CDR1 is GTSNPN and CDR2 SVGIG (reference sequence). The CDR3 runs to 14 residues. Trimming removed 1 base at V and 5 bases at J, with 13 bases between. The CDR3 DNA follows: TGTGCCTGGAGTGCGGGCGGGTTCCAAGATACGCAGTATTTT. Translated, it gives CAWSAGGFQDTQYF.

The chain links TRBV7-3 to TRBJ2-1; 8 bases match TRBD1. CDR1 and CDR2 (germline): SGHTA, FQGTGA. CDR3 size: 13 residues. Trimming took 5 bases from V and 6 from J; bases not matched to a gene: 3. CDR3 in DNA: TGTGCCAGCAGCCAGGACAGGGCCAATGAGCAGTTCTTC. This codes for CASSQDRANEQFF.

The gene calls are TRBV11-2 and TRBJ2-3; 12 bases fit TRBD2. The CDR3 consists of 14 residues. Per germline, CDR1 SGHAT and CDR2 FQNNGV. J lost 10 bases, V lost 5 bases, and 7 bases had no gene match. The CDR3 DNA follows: TGTGCCAGCAGCCAGGGACTAGCGGGCAGGGCGCAGTATTTT. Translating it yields CASSQGLAGRAQYF. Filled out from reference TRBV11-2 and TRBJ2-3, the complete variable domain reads EAGVAQSPRYKIIEKRQSVAFWCNPISGHATLYWYQQILGQGPKLLIQFQNNGVVDDSQLPKDRFSAERLKGVDSTLKIQPAKLEDSAVYLCASSQGLAGRAQYFGPGTRLTVL.

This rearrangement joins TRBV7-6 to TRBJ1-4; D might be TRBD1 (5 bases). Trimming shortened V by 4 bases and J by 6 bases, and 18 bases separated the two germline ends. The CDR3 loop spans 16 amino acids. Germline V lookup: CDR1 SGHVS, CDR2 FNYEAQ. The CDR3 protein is CASSSTIRSTDEKLFF. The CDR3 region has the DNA TGTGCCAGCAGCTCAACTATCAGGTCGACAGATGAAAAACTGTTTTTT.